Reported below is one T cell receptor (beta chain). Antigen unknown. A far larger clone is one nucleotide away, so this likely arose from a read error. In the same sample, other DNA sequences code for this CDR3. The data derive from a study of shared clonotypes between healthy human individuals. The study's findings and limits: Genetic and exposure-history diversity was limited by the few donors.

The germline CDR1 and CDR2 sequences are MNHEY and SVGAGI. This CDR3 has 14 residues. The V and J ends lost 0 bases and 8 bases respectively, with 13 bases between them. TCRdb's copy holds only in-frame clones and misses some; the assay was immunoSEQ multiplex PCR. This table holds about 520,000 clones, 81% found once. This sequence joins TRBV6-5 and TRBJ1-1; D is uncertain. Sequenced: PBMCs. This TCR derives from a woman aged 40-49 years in good health. Some clones in this sample may be carry-over from other donors' samples. CDR3 coding DNA: TGTGCCAGCAGTTACTCTACAACTGGGGTCGAAGCTTTCTTT. This translates into CASSYSTTGVEAFF.